The TCR beta chain under discussion was sequenced for a study of blood T cell repertoires in COVID-19. Study summary: Sites in the United States, Italy and Spain provided acute and convalescent COVID-19 samples. T cells, B-cell-depleted T cells, or PBMCs provided the cDNA or gDNA that served as material.

Original processing notes: Amplified reference gene primers provided the basis for estimating nucleated cell counts. Generated by immunoSEQ multiplex PCR, the TCRdb table keeps only in-frame clones and is missing some. V and J calls and clone size follow that table, whereas D and trimming were derived from the DNA. Found here are more than 85,000 clones, around four fifths of them singletons; the top ten hold approximately 9.6%. The CDR3 is 17 residues long. Trimming shortened V by 1 base and J by 5 bases, and 17 bases separated the two germline ends. Germline CDR1 SGHNT, CDR2 YENEEA. The J gene is TRBJ2-2, the V gene TRBV11-3; TRBD2 is a possible D gene (6 bases). The sequence came from a man aged 60 to 69 with active or convalescent COVID-19. Sequenced material: peripheral blood. CDR3: CASSLAHSKGRTGELFF. The CDR3 DNA reads as TGTGCCAGCAGCTTAGCTCACTCCAAAGGGAGGACCGGGGAGCTGTTTTTT. The whole variable domain, filled in from reference TRBV11-3 and TRBJ2-2, reads EAGVVQSPRYKIIEKKQPVAFWCNPISGHNTLYWYLQNLGQGPELLIRYENEEAVDDSQLPKDRFSAERLKGVDSTLKIQPAELGDSAVYLCASSLAHSKGRTGELFFGEGSRLTVL.